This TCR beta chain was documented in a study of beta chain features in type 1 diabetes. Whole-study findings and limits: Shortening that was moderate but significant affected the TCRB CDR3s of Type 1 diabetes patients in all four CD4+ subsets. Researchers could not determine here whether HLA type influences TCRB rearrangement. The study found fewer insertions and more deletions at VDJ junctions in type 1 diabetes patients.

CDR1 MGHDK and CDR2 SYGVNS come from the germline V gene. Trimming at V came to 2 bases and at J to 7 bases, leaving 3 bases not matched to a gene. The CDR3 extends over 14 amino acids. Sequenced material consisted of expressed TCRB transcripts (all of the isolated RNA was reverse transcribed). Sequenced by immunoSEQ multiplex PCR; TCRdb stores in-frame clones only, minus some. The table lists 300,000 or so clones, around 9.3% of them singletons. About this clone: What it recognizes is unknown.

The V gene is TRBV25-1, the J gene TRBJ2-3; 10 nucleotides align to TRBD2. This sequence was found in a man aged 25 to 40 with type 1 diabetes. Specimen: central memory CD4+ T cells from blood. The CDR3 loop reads CASSETSGVYTQYF. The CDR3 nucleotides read TGTGCCAGCAGTGAAACTAGCGGGGTCTATACGCAGTATTTT.